This TCR beta chain was found in a study of untreated major depressive disorder. Study results and caveats: A comparatively small sample limits the generalizability of these findings. TRBV05-01 (Vbeta 5.1) usage was higher in CD4+ T cells of depressed patients than controls.

The donors were all European-descended. Participants with major medical conditions, Axis I/II comorbidities, regular medication or illicit drug use were excluded. Clones were sequenced by immunoSEQ multiplex PCR, and TCRdb holds only the in-frame ones, with some missing. The sample holds about 19,000 clones, 92% seen once. The CDR3 runs to 14 residues. Germline CDR1 is MNHEY and CDR2 is SVGAGI. The V end lost 5 bases, the J end lost 1 base, and 11 bases lay between the germline ends. With respect to this clone: Its target is not known.

Material for sequencing was CD4+ T cells from PBMCs. The clonotype was recovered from a woman in her thirties or forties with major depressive disorder. The V gene is TRBV6-5, the J gene TRBJ1-1; D unresolved. CDR3 in DNA: TGTGCCAGCAGTCCGAACACGGAGAACACTGAAGCTTTCTTT. Translating it yields CASSPNTENTEAFF.